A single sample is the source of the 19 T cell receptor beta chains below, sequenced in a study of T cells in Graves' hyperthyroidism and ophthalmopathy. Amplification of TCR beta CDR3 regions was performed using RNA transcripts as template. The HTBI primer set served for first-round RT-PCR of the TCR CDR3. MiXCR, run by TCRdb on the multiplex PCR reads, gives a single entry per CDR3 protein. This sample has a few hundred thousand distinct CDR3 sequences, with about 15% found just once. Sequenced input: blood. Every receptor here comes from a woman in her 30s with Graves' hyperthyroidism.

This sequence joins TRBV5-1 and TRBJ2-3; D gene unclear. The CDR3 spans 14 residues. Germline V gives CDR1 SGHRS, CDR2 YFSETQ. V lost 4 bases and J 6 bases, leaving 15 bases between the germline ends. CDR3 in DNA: TGCGCCAGCAGCCCCGGGCTGGGTGGGGATACGCAGTATTTT. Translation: CASSPGLGGDTQYF.

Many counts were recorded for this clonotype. CDR3 residues: CSANDRTSGRGSYEQYF. The CDR3 DNA is TGCAGTGCTAACGATAGGACTAGCGGGAGAGGTTCCTACGAGCAGTACTTC. The V and J genes are TRBV20-1 and TRBJ2-7; 13 bases are a match to TRBD2. The V gene end was trimmed by 4 bases and the J gene end by 1 base; junction bases not matched to a gene: 10. CDR1 and CDR2 from the germline V gene are DFQATT and SNEGSKA (reference sequence). The CDR3 has 17 amino acids.

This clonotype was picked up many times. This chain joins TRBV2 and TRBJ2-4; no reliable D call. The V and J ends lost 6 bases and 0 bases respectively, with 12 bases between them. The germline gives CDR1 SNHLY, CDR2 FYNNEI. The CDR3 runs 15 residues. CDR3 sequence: CASRGSRVAKNIQYF. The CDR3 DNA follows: TGTGCCAGCAGGGGCTCCCGGGTAGCCAAAAACATTCAGTACTTC.

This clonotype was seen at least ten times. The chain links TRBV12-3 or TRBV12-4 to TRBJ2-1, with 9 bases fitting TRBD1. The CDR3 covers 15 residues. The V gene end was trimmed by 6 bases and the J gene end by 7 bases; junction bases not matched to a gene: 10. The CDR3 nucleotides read TGTGCCAGCAGCATCGGCACAGGGGGCCCAAATGAGCAGTTCTTC. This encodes CASSIGTGGPNEQFF.

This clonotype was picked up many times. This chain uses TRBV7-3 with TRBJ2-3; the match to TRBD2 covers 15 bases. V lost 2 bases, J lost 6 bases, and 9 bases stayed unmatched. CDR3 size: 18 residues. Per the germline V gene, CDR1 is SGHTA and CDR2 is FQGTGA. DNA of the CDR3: TGTGCCAGCAGCTTAGGGACTAGCGGGAGGTCCCTCGGGGATACGCAGTATTTT. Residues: CASSLGTSGRSLGDTQYF.

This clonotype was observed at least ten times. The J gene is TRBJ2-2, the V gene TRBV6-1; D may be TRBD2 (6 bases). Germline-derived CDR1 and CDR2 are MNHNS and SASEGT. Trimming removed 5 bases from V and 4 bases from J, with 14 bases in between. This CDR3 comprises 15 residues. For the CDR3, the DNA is TGTGCCAGCAGTTCACGGGAGAAGATCACCGGGGAGCTGTTTTTT. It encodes CASSSREKITGELFF.

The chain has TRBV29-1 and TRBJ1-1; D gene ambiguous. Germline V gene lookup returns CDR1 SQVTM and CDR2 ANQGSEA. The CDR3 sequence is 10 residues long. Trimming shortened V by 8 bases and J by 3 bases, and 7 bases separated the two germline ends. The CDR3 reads CSYLDTEAFF. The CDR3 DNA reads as TGCAGCTATTTAGACACTGAAGCTTTCTTT.

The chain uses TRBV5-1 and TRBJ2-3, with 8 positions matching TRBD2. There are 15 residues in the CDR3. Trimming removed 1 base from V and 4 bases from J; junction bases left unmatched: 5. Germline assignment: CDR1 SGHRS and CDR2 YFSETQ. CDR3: CASSLTSGTSDTQYF. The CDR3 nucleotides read TGCGCCAGCAGCTTGACTAGCGGAACCTCAGATACGCAGTATTTT. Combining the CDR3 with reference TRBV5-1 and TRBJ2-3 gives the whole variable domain KAGVTQTPRYLIKTRGQQVTLSCSPISGHRSVSWYQQTPGQGLQFLFEYFSETQRNKGNFPGRFSGRQFSNSRSEMNVSTLELGDSALYLCASSLTSGTSDTQYFGPGTRLTVL.

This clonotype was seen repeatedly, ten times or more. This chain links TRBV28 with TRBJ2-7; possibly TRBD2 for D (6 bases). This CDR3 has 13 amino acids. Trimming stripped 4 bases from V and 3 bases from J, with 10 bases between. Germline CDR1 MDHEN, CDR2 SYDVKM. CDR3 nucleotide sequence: TGTGCCAGCAGTTCTAGCGCTAACTACGAGCAGTACTTC. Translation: CASSSSANYEQYF.

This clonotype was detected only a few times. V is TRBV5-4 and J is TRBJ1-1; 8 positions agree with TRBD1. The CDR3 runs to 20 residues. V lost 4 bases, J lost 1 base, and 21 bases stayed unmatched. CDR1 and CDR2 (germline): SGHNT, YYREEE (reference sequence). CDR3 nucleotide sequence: TGTGCCAGCAGCCTTGGGGGCGAACCGACAGGGGACGACGAGAACACTGAAGCTTTCTTT. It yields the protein CASSLGGEPTGDDENTEAFF.

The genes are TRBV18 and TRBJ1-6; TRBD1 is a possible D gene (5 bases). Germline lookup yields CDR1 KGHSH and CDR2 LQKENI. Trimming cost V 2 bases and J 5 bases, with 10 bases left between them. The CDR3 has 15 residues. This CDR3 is CASSPMTADNSPLHF. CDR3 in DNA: TGTGCCAGCTCACCAATGACAGCGGATAATTCACCCCTCCACTTT.

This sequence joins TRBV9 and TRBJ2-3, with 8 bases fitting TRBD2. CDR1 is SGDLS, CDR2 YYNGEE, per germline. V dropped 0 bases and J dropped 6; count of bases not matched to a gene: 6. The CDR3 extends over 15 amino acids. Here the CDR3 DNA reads TGTGCCAGCAGCGTAGATCAGCGGGGGATTGATACGCAGTATTTT. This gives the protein CASSVDQRGIDTQYF.

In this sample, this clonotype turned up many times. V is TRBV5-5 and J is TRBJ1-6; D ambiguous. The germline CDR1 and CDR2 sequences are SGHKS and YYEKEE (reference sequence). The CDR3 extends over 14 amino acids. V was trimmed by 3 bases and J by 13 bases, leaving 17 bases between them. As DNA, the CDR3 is TGTGCCAGCAGCTCGGGTGGCCACCTTAACCCCCTCCACTTT. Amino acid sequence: CASSSGGHLNPLHF.

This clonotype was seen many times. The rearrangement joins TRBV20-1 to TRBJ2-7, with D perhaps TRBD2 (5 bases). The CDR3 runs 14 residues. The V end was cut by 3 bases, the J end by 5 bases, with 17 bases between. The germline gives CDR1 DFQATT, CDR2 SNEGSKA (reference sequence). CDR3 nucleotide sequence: TGCAGTGCTAGGGAAGCGAGACCCGGGGACGAGCAGTACTTC. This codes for CSAREARPGDEQYF.

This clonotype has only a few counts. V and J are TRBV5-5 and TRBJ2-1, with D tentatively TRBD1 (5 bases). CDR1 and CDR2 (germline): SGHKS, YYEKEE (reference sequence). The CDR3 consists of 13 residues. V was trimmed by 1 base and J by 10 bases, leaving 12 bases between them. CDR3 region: CASSLPQGSEQFF. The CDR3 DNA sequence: TGTGCCAGCAGCTTGCCCCAGGGATCCGAGCAGTTCTTC. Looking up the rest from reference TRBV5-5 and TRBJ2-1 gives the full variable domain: DAGVTQSPTHLIKTRGQQVTLRCSPISGHKSVSWYQQVLGQGPQFIFQYYEKEERGRGNFPDRFSARQFPNYSSELNVNALLLGDSALYLCASSLPQGSEQFFGPGTRLTVL.

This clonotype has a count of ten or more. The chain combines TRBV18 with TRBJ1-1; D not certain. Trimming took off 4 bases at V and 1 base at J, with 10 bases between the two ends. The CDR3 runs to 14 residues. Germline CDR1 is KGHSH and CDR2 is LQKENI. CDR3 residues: CASSRAGSNTEAFF. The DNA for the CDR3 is TGTGCCAGCTCACGGGCCGGGTCGAACACTGAAGCTTTCTTT.

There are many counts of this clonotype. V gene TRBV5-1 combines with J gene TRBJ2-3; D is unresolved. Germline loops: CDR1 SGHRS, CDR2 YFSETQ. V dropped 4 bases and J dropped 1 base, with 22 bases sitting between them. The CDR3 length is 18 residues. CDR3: CASSPLGTVTSGTDTQYF. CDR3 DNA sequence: TGCGCCAGCAGCCCCCTTGGTACCGTGACCAGTGGCACAGATACGCAGTATTTT.

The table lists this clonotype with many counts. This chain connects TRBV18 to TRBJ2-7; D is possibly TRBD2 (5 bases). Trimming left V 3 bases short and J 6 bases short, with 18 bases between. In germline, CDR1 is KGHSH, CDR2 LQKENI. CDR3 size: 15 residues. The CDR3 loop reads CASSPREGPAGEQYF. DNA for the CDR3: TGTGCCAGCTCACCGCGTGAAGGCCCCGCGGGCGAGCAGTACTTC.

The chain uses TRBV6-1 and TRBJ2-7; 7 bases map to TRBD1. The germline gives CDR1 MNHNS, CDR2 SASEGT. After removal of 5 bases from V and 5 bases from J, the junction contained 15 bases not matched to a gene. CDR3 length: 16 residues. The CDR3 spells CASSYLARQGTDEQYF. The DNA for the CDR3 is TGTGCCAGCAGTTATTTGGCACGACAGGGTACCGACGAGCAGTACTTC.